This T cell receptor (beta chain) appears in the sequencing data of a study of blood T cell repertoires in COVID-19. Germline V gene data show CDR1 as SQVTM and CDR2 as ANQGSEA. The ends lost 6 bases at V and 2 bases at J; junction bases unmatched: 5. The CDR3 has 13 residues. In the source study's methods: From reference gene primer amplification, estimates of nucleated cell counts were derived. Repertoires were generated with immunoSEQ multiplex PCR, while TCRdb's copy carries only in-frame clones and drops some. From that table come the V and J calls and clone size; the DNA was used to work out D and trimming. The profile shows approximately 380,000 clones, 70% to 90% of them singletons.

The sequencing sample was made of PBMCs or T cells enriched from blood (not recorded which). This TCR was sampled from a woman younger than 30 who had recovered from COVID-19. This chain uses TRBV29-1 with TRBJ1-2; 8 bases agree with TRBD1. CDR3 region: CSVRYRGNYGYTF. The CDR3 DNA reads TGCAGCGTCCGTTACAGGGGGAACTATGGCTACACCTTC. Using reference TRBV29-1 and TRBJ1-2 for the parts outside the CDR3, the full variable domain is SAVISQKPSRDICQRGTSLTIQCQVDSQVTMMFWYRQQPGQSLTLIATANQGSEATYESGFVIDKFPISRPNLTFSTLTVSNMSPEDSSIYLCSVRYRGNYGYTFGSGTRLTVV.